Below are 24 T cell receptor beta chains sequenced from a single sample in a study of post-analysis software for immune sequencing data. Study-level results: TRBV5-6, TRBV5-1 and TRBV20-1 were among four to six TRBV segments more frequent in patients than controls.

Unique molecular identifiers were present in the TCR beta cDNA libraries. TCRdb re-called the PCR reads with MiXCR, one entry per CDR3 protein. The data show more than 450,000 distinct CDR3 sequences, approximately 31% seen once. The antigens of these receptors remain unknown. The source material was blood. These receptors were obtained from a girl aged 2 to 17 with multiple sclerosis.

This clonotype was counted ten times or more. The rearrangement uses TRBV20-1 and TRBJ1-5; D is uncertain. The germline gives CDR1 DFQATT, CDR2 SNEGSKA (reference sequence). With 4 bases removed from V and 3 bases from J, the gap between germline ends came to 7 bases. The CDR3 runs 12 residues. CDR3 nucleotides: TGCAGTGCTACAGCCACCAATCAGCCCCAGCATTTT. Translation gives CSATATNQPQHF.

J is TRBJ2-1 and V is TRBV20-1; D may correspond to TRBD1 or TRBD2 (5 bases each). Germline CDR1 and CDR2: DFQATT and SNEGSKA (reference sequence). Trimming stripped 5 bases from V and 10 bases from J, with 15 bases between. The length of the CDR3 is 12 residues. CDR3 bases: TGCAGTGCTGGGCCGGGACCTCGAGAGCAGTTCTTC. This translates into CSAGPGPREQFF.

V gene TRBV20-1 combines with J gene TRBJ2-2, with a weak D call TRBD1 (6 bases). The germline gives CDR1 DFQATT, CDR2 SNEGSKA (reference sequence). V was cut by 0 bases and J by 1 base, with 12 bases left in between. The CDR3 extends over 16 amino acids. CDR3 region: CSARDLVTGNTGELFF. The DNA for the CDR3 is TGCAGTGCTAGAGATCTAGTGACAGGGAACACCGGGGAGCTGTTTTTT.

The genes are TRBV5-1 and TRBJ1-1; D gene uncertain. V was clipped by 0 bases and J by 4 bases, with 13 bases between them. The germline V gene has CDR1 SGHRS and CDR2 YFSETQ. CDR3 size: 15 residues. The CDR3 reads CASSLVVQGGTEAFF. In DNA form, the CDR3 reads TGCGCCAGCAGCTTGGTTGTTCAAGGAGGCACTGAAGCTTTCTTT.

The chain has TRBV7-6 and TRBJ2-5; a weak D match, TRBD2 (6 bases). Germline V gene lookup returns CDR1 SGHVS and CDR2 FNYEAQ. This CDR3 is built from 16 residues. The ends were cut back, 4 bases at V and 3 bases at J, with 18 bases in the middle. The CDR3 here is CASSSRAGPKKETQYF. In DNA, the CDR3 is TGTGCCAGCAGCTCCAGAGCGGGTCCAAAAAAAGAGACCCAGTACTTC. Looking up the rest from reference TRBV7-6 and TRBJ2-5 gives the full variable domain: GAGVSQSPRYKVTKRGQDVALRCDPISGHVSLYWYRQALGQGPEFLTYFNYEAQQDKSGLPNDRFSAERPEGSISTLTIQRTEQRDSAMYRCASSSRAGPKKETQYFGPGTRLLVL.

In DNA form, the CDR3 reads TGCAGTGCTAGACGGGGGGCTCTTGAGACCCAGTACTTC. Translation gives CSARRGALETQYF. The chain links TRBV20-1 to TRBJ2-4, with D maybe TRBD2 (7 bases). The DNA end favors TRBJ2-5, so the J call may be wrong. From germline, CDR1 is DFQATT and CDR2 SNEGSKA (reference sequence). The CDR3 has 13 residues.

V gene TRBV6-5 combines with J gene TRBJ2-4; TRBD1 is a possible D gene (6 bases). The CDR3 is 15 amino acids. Trimming removed 2 bases at V and 1 base at J, with 9 bases between. Germline V gene data show CDR1 as MNHEY and CDR2 as SVGAGI. For the CDR3, the DNA is TGTGCCAGCAGTTACACAGACAGGGCCAAAAACATTCAGTACTTC. Amino acid sequence: CASSYTDRAKNIQYF.

Only a few counts were recorded for this clonotype. The chain couples TRBV28 to TRBJ2-1; 11 bases line up with TRBD2. CDR3 length equals 16 residues. Germline loops: CDR1 MDHEN, CDR2 SYDVKM. The V and J ends lost 5 bases and 8 bases, in that order; junction bases with no gene match: 11. The chain's CDR3 is CASSPRLAGGRDEQFF. The CDR3 DNA reads TGTGCCAGCAGTCCTCGTCTAGCGGGGGGAAGAGATGAGCAGTTCTTC.

The V call is TRBV20-1, the J call TRBJ2-7; tentative D call: TRBD2 (7 bases). The assigned J gene may be wrong: the sequence end matches TRBJ2-5 better. This CDR3 is built from 16 residues. Germline-derived CDR1 and CDR2 are DFQATT and SNEGSKA (reference sequence). The CDR3 protein is CSASPFGAGAIETQYF. CDR3 bases: TGCAGTGCTAGCCCATTTGGCGCGGGGGCCATAGAGACCCAGTACTTC.

The chain has TRBV25-1 and TRBJ1-6; D is unresolved. CDR3 length equals 14 residues. Trimming took off 5 bases at V and 10 bases at J, with 15 bases between the two ends. CDR1 is MGHDK and CDR2 is SYGVNS in the germline V gene. In DNA, the CDR3 is TGTGCCAGCAGTCCCCCAGACCCGGGATCACCCCTCCACTTT. As protein: CASSPPDPGSPLHF.

V gene TRBV6-1 combines with J gene TRBJ2-7; TRBD2 aligns across 9 bases. CDR3 size: 13 residues. After removal of 0 bases from V and 7 bases from J, the junction contained 1 base not matched to a gene. From germline, CDR1 is MNHNS and CDR2 SASEGT. The CDR3 protein is CASSEAGLAEQYF. The CDR3 DNA reads TGTGCCAGCAGTGAAGCGGGACTAGCAGAGCAGTACTTC.

This sequence joins TRBV28 and TRBJ2-5; D not resolved. V was cut by 4 bases and J by 4 bases, with 7 bases left in between. The germline V gene has CDR1 MDHEN and CDR2 SYDVKM. The CDR3 is 12 amino acids. The DNA of the CDR3 is TGTGCCAGCAGTTCGACCCCAGAGACCCAGTACTTC. Protein sequence: CASSSTPETQYF. The full variable domain, in which reference TRBV28 and TRBJ2-5 provide the parts outside the CDR3, is DVKVTQSSRYLVKRTGEKVFLECVQDMDHENMFWYRQDPGLGLRLIYFSYDVKMKEKGDIPEGYSVSREKKERFSLILESASTNQTSMYLCASSSTPETQYFGPGTRLLVL.

This chain joins TRBV10-3 and TRBJ2-7, with 8 bases that match TRBD1. The V gene's germline CDR1 is ENHRY and CDR2 SYGVKD. This CDR3 region has 14 residues. V lost 2 bases and J lost 6; bases outside the gene matches: 6. CDR3 in amino acids: CAISEKGTGSEQYF. CDR3 DNA sequence: TGTGCCATCAGTGAGAAAGGGACAGGTTCCGAGCAGTACTTC.

The chain carries TRBV3-1 and TRBJ2-7; weak D call: TRBD1 (5 bases). The DNA end lines up better with TRBJ2-5; the J call may be wrong. The CDR3 extends over 13 amino acids. CDR1 LGHDT and CDR2 YNNKEL come from the germline V gene (reference sequence). The CDR3 spells CASSQARVATQYF. The CDR3 DNA is TGTGCCAGCAGCCAGGCCAGGGTTGCGACCCAGTACTTC.

This clonotype was seen more than once but under ten times. This chain connects TRBV4-1 to TRBJ2-5; D gene unclear. This CDR3 has 13 amino acids. Trimming took off 1 base at V and 5 bases at J, with 8 bases between the two ends. Germline CDR1 reads MGHRA; CDR2 reads YSYEKL. CDR3 protein: CASSQVVGETQYF. The CDR3 DNA is TGCGCCAGCAGCCAAGTGGTGGGGGAGACCCAGTACTTC.

With respect to this clonotype: The CDR3 carries no conserved terminal phenylalanine or tryptophan, so it likely arises from a read error. The V and J genes are TRBV10-3 and TRBJ2-5, with TRBD1 matching over 9 bases. Trimming removed 0 bases from V and 5 bases from J; junction bases left unmatched: 7. From germline, CDR1 is ENHRY and CDR2 SYGVKD. This CDR3 is 16 amino acids long. CDR3 sequence: CAISESRDRDVETQYC. CDR3 coding DNA: TGTGCCATCAGTGAGTCTAGGGACAGGGACGTTGAGACCCAGTACTGC.

The chain is built from TRBV6-5 and TRBJ2-7; 7 bases map to TRBD1. The CDR3 extends over 15 amino acids. Per the germline V gene, CDR1 is MNHEY and CDR2 is SVGAGI. J was trimmed by 1 base and V by 4 bases; bases with no gene match: 7. For the CDR3, the DNA is TGTGCCAGCAGTTTGTCCGGGACAGAGTCCTACGAGCAGTACTTC. Its translation: CASSLSGTESYEQYF.

This clonotype has a handful of counts. This chain links TRBV20-1 with TRBJ1-1; D gene uncertain. The CDR3 contains 13 residues. The germline V and J ends were trimmed by 1 base and 1 base, with 7 bases remaining between them. In germline, CDR1 is DFQATT, CDR2 SNEGSKA (reference sequence). The CDR3 nucleotides read TGCAGTGCTAGAGCGGATGGGAACACTGAAGCTTTCTTT. Protein: CSARADGNTEAFF.

The rearrangement joins TRBV20-1 to TRBJ2-7, with D perhaps matching TRBD1 (5 bases). This CDR3 spans 13 amino acids. Trimming removed 6 bases from V and 0 bases from J, with 12 bases in between. Germline lookup yields CDR1 DFQATT and CDR2 SNEGSKA (reference sequence). DNA for the CDR3: TGCAGTGCACAGCAAGGGGTCTCCTACGAGCAGTACTTC. Its protein is CSAQQGVSYEQYF.

V usage is TRBV20-1 and J usage is TRBJ1-2, with 7 bases matching TRBD1. Germline-derived CDR1 and CDR2 are DFQATT and SNEGSKA (reference sequence). The CDR3 is made up of 13 amino acids. V was pared by 6 bases and J by 2 bases, with 6 bases of the junction left unmatched. The CDR3 here is CSAPGQKNYGYTF. The CDR3 DNA reads TGCAGTGCACCGGGACAGAAAAACTATGGCTACACCTTC.

Of note for this clonotype: Germline is not matched at one junction end, which may reflect a read error. This sequence joins TRBV7-9 and TRBJ2-1; 7 bases agree with TRBD1. CDR3 length equals 14 residues. Germline V gene lookup returns CDR1 SEHNR and CDR2 FQNEAQ (reference sequence). The CDR3 protein is CASSEGDSYNGQFF. CDR3 DNA sequence: TGTGCCAGCAGCGAAGGGGACAGCTACAATGGGCAGTTCTTC.

The chain has TRBV5-6 and TRBJ2-5, with D possibly TRBD2 on 5 matching bases. V was cut by 3 bases and J by 4 bases, with 22 bases left in between. Germline CDR1 is SGHDT and CDR2 is YYEEEE. The CDR3 totals 17 residues. The CDR3 region is CASSSSFLPRGGETQYF. CDR3 nucleotide sequence: TGTGCCAGCAGCTCCTCATTTCTTCCCCGGGGTGGAGAGACCCAGTACTTC.

This clonotype was counted a few times. The chain carries TRBV7-9 and TRBJ2-5, with 11 bases lining up with TRBD2. The CDR3 has 15 amino acids. V shed 6 bases and J 2 bases; nucleotides not matched to a gene: 5. CDR1 SEHNR and CDR2 FQNEAQ come from the germline V gene (reference sequence). The CDR3 sequence: CASSYLAGGQETQYF. CDR3 nucleotides: TGTGCCAGCAGTTATCTAGCGGGGGGACAAGAGACCCAGTACTTC.

V gene TRBV10-3 combines with J gene TRBJ2-7; 10 nucleotides match TRBD1. The CDR3 contains 16 residues. CDR1 is ENHRY, CDR2 SYGVKD, per germline. V dropped 2 bases and J dropped 2; count of bases not matched to a gene: 6. CDR3 nucleotide sequence: TGTGCCATCAGTGAGGAGGGACAGGGGTCCCCCTACGAGCAGTACTTC. Its protein is CAISEEGQGSPYEQYF.